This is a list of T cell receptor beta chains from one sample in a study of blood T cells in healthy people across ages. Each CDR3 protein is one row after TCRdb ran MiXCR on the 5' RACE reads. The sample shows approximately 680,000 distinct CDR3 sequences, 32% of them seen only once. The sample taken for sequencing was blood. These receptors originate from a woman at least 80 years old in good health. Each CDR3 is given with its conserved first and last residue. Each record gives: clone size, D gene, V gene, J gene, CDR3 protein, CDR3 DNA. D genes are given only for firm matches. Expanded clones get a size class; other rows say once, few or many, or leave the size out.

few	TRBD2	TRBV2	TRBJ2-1	CASQIAGGDYNEQFF	TGTGCCAGTCAGATAGCGGGGGGGGACTACAATGAGCAGTTCTTC
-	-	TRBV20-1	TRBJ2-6	CSARVQGTGANVLTF	TGCAGTGCTAGAGTACAAGGGACTGGGGCCAACGTCCTGACTTTC
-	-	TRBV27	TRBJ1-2	CATRRGASIYGYTF	TGTGCCACCCGGCGGGGCGCCTCCATTTATGGCTACACCTTC
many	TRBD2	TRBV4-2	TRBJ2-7	CASSREVGVNYEQYF	TGTGCCAGCAGTCGGGAGGTGGGAGTGAACTACGAGCAGTACTTC
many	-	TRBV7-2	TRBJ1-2	CASSLGGYYGYTF	TGTGCCAGCAGCTTGGGAGGTTACTATGGCTACACCTTC
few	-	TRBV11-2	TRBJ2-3	CASSLGGRMRDTQYF	TGTGCCAGCAGCTTAGGAGGCCGGATGAGAGATACGCAGTATTTT
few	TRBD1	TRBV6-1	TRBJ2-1	CASSDRGQAREQFF	TGTGCCAGCAGTGATAGGGGACAGGCCCGTGAGCAGTTCTTC
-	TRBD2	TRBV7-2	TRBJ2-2	CASRLILAVGELCF	TGTGCCAGCCGCTTAATACTAGCGGTCGGGGAGCTGTGTTTT
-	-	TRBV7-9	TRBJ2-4	CASSPVPYTKTGLGEQYF	TGTGCCAGCAGTCCCGTACCCTATACAAAGACAGGACTCGGTGAGCAGTACTTC
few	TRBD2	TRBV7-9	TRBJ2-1	CASSLVSGTSGGGEQFF	TGTGCCAGCAGCTTAGTTTCGGGGACTAGCGGGGGCGGTGAGCAGTTCTTC
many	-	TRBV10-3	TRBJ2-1	CAISEKGTNEQFF	TGTGCCATCAGTGAAAAGGGAACCAATGAGCAGTTCTTC
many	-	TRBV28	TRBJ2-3	CASSSPSRSRPTDTQYF	TGTGCCAGCAGTTCTCCGTCCCGGTCGAGGCCCACAGATACGCAGTATTTT
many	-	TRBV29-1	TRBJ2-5	CSVLVGETQYF	TGCAGCGTTTTAGTCGGGGAGACCCAGTACTTC
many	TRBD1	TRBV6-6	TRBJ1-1	CASSTTGGSTEAFF	TGTGCCAGCAGCACGACAGGGGGCTCTACTGAAGCTTTCTTT
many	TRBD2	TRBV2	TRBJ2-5	CASSSTSGGAETQYF	TGTGCCAGCAGTTCGACTAGCGGGGGGGCGGAGACCCAGTACTTC
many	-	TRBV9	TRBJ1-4	CASRQGLVEKLFF	TGTGCCAGCAGACAGGGTCTGGTAGAAAAACTGTTTTTT
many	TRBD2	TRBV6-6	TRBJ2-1	CASAPGGLKYNEQFF	TGTGCCAGCGCTCCGGGGGGACTGAAGTACAATGAGCAGTTCTTC
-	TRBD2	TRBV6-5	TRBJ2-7	CASRGAGGFSYEQYF	TGTGCCAGCAGGGGAGCGGGGGGCTTCTCCTACGAGCAGTACTTC
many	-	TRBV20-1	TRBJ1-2	CSAGHRSVANYGYTF	TGCAGTGCTGGTCACAGGAGCGTAGCTAACTATGGCTACACCTTC
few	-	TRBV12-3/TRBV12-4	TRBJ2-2	CASSPGLSTGELFF	TGTGCCAGCAGCCCTGGCCTTAGCACCGGGGAGCTGTTTTTT
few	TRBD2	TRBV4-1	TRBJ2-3	CASRDHRKAGGGTDTQYF	TGCGCCAGCAGAGACCACCGGAAAGCGGGGGGCGGCACAGATACGCAGTATTTT
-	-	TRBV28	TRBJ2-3	CASSRSSPLDTQYF	TGTGCCAGCAGTAGGTCCTCCCCTTTAGATACGCAGTATTTT
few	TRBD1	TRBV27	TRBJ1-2	CASRGTGTGVYGYTF	TGTGCCAGCAGGGGAACCGGGACAGGCGTCTATGGCTACACCTTC
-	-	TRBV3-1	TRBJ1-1	CASSREGRLNTEAFF	TGTGCCAGCAGCCGAGAAGGGCGGCTGAACACTGAAGCTTTCTTT
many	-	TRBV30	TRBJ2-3	CAWSGRRGDTQYF	TGTGCCTGGAGTGGGCGGAGGGGAGATACGCAGTATTTT
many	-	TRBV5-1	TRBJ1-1	CASSSPRGKGNTEAFF	TGCGCCAGCAGCTCACCGCGGGGGAAGGGGAACACTGAAGCTTTCTTT
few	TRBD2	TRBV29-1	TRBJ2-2	CSVAGGTGELFF	TGCAGCGTGGCGGGGGGGACCGGGGAGCTGTTTTTT
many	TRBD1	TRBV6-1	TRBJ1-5	CASSAGGTGNQPQHF	TGTGCCAGCAGCGCGGGCGGGACAGGCAATCAGCCCCAGCATTTT
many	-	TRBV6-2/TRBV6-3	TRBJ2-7	CASRGPGLDSYEQYF	TGTGCCAGCAGGGGCCCGGGACTGGACTCCTACGAGCAGTACTTC
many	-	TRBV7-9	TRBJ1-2	CASSLVDSLVGYTF	TGTGCCAGCAGCTTAGTCGATAGCCTTGTAGGCTACACCTTC
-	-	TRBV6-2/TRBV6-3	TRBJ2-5	CASRGWGAVERYF	TGTGCCAGCAGGGGATGGGGGGCCGTTGAGCGGTACTTC
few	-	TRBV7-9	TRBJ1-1	CASSLARGQNTEAFF	TGTGCCAGCAGCTTGGCTCGCGGTCAGAACACTGAAGCTTTCTTT
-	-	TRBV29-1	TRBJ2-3	CSVEVVVSTTQYF	TGCAGCGTTGAAGTGGTGGTTAGCACTACGCAGTATTTT
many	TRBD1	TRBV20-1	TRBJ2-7	CSAFRDRSNEQYF	TGCAGTGCATTCCGGGACAGGAGCAACGAGCAGTACTTC
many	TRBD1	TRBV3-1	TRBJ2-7	CASSSRGGRDEQYF	TGTGCCAGCAGCTCCCGAGGGGGCAGGGACGAGCAGTACTTC
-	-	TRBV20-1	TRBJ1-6	CSALQDSGRNSPLHF	TGCAGTGCTTTACAGGACTCTGGTCGGAATTCACCCCTCCACTTT
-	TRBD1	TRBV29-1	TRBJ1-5	CSVATGGDQPQHF	TGCAGCGTTGCCACAGGGGGGGATCAGCCCCAGCATTTT
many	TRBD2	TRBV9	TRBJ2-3	CASSVSGGAGDTQYF	TGTGCCAGCAGCGTAAGCGGGGGGGCGGGAGATACGCAGTATTTT
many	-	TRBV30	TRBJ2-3	CAWSVGQTDTQYF	TGTGCCTGGAGTGTAGGGCAGACAGATACGCAGTATTTT
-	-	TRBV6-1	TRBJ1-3	CASRDLGTGNTIYF	TGTGCCAGCAGGGACCTAGGAACCGGAAACACCATATATTTT
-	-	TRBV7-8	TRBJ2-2	CASSFWRQSNTGELFF	TGTGCCAGCAGCTTTTGGCGGCAATCGAACACCGGGGAGCTGTTTTTT
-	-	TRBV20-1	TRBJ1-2	CSAREQYGYGYTF	TGCAGTGCTAGGGAGCAGTACGGGTATGGCTACACCTTC
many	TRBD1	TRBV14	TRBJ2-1	CASSQPGQGRNEQFF	TGTGCCAGCAGCCAGCCTGGACAGGGTCGGAATGAGCAGTTCTTC
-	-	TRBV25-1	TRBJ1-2	CASSELEGYGYTF	TGTGCCAGCAGTGAATTGGAGGGCTATGGCTACACCTTC
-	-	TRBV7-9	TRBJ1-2	CASRTTDYGYTF	TGTGCCAGCAGGACGACAGACTATGGCTACACCTTC
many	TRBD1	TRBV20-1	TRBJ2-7	CSATIGTVGAYEQYF	TGCAGTGCTACCATCGGGACAGTTGGAGCCTACGAGCAGTACTTC
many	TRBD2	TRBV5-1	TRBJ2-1	CASSPSGGIDEQFF	TGCGCCAGCAGCCCCAGCGGGGGGATCGATGAGCAGTTCTTC
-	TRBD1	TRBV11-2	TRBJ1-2	CASSLERTGRGYTF	TGTGCCAGCAGCTTGGAGAGGACAGGGAGAGGCTACACCTTC
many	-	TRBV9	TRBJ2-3	CASTPRRRRGADTQYF	TGTGCCAGCACCCCCCGTCGGAGGAGGGGGGCGGATACGCAGTATTTT
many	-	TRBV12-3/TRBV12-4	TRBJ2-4	CASSLAATIAKNIQYF	TGTGCCAGCAGTTTGGCAGCAACTATAGCCAAAAACATTCAGTACTTC
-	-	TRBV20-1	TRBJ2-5	CSARDIGETQYF	TGCAGTGCTAGAGATATTGGGGAGACCCAGTACTTC
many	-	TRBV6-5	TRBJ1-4	CASRDATNEKLFF	TGTGCCAGCAGAGACGCAACTAATGAAAAACTGTTTTTT
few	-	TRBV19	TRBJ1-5	CATTQGSGQPQHF	TGTGCCACCACACAGGGCTCGGGACAGCCCCAGCATTTT
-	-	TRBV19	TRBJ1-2	CASSIVQANYGYTF	TGTGCCAGTAGTATCGTTCAGGCAAACTATGGCTACACCTTC
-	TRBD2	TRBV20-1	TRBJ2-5	CSARGRAGGRETQYF	TGCAGTGCTAGAGGGCGAGCGGGGGGGCGGGAGACCCAGTACTTC
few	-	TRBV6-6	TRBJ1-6	CASSSGVNNSPLHF	TGTGCCAGCAGTTCAGGGGTCAACAATTCACCCCTCCACTTT
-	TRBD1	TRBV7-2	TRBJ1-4	CASSPWDSDNEKLFF	TGTGCCAGCAGCCCTTGGGACAGCGATAATGAAAAACTGTTTTTT
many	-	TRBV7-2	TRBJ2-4	CASSLALGGPSIQYF	TGTGCCAGCAGCTTAGCACTGGGGGGGCCTTCCATTCAGTACTTC
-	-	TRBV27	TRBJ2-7	CASSYALDGVKGYEQYF	TGTGCCAGCAGTTACGCTCTGGACGGGGTAAAGGGCTACGAGCAGTACTTC
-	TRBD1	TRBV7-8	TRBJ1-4	CASSLGQGGEKRFF	TGTGCCAGCAGCTTGGGACAGGGAGGCGAAAAACGGTTTTTT